This T cell receptor (beta chain) stems from a study of blood T cell repertoires in COVID-19. On the study more broadly: The United States, Italy and Spain supplied acute and convalescent COVID-19 samples. Sources were T cells, B-cell-depleted T cells, or PBMCs; the material itself was cDNA or gDNA.

In the authors' methods: The authors estimated nucleated cell counts from reference gene primer amplification. Sequenced by immunoSEQ multiplex PCR; TCRdb stores in-frame clones only, minus some. V and J calls and clone size are copied from that table; D and trimming were computed from the DNA. The sample shows 250,000 to 350,000 clones, about 90% of them seen only once. V was trimmed by 0 bases and J by 6 bases, leaving 12 bases between them. CDR1 and CDR2 (germline): GTSNPN, SVGIG (reference sequence). The CDR3 length is 14 residues. The rearrangement joins TRBV30 to TRBJ2-1; possibly TRBD1 for D (6 bases). The sample comprised peripheral blood. The origin of this receptor is a woman aged 25 to 39 who had recovered from COVID-19. DNA for the CDR3: TGTGCCTGGAGTGTAGGGGGAAGTAGCAATGAGCAGTTCTTC. Protein: CAWSVGGSSNEQFF.